The clone carrying this TCR beta chain was seen many times. Deletions cut 6 bases from V and 2 bases from J, with 14 bases between. The CDR3 contains 14 residues. The sample originates from a study of T cells after yellow fever vaccination. TCRdb re-called the 5' RACE reads through MiXCR, storing one row per CDR3 protein. Of about 510,000 distinct CDR3 sequences listed, just over 20% were seen once; the top ten hold about a sixth. This chain connects TRBV12-3 or TRBV12-4 to TRBJ2-7; D is possibly TRBD1 (5 bases). The sample was PBMCs, taken approximately 22 days after the first yellow fever vaccination. The TCR was taken from a man younger than 35 who received the YFV17D yellow fever vaccine. Here the CDR3 reads CASRPGTGPYEQYF. As DNA, the CDR3 is TGTGCCAGCAGGCCGGGTACAGGACCCTACGAGCAGTACTTC.